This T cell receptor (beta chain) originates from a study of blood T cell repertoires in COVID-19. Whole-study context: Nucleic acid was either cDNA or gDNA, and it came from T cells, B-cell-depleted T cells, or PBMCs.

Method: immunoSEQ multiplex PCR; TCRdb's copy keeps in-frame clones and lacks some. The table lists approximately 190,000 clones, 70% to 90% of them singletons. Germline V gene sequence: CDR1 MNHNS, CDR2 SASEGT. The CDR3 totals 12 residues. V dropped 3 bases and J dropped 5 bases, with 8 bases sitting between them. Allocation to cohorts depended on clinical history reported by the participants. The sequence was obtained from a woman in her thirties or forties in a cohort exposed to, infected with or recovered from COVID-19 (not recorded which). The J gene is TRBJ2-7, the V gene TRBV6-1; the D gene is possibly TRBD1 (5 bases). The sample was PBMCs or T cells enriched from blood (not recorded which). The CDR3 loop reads CASSEVGDEQYF. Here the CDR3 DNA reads TGTGCCAGCAGTGAGGTAGGGGACGAGCAGTACTTC.